This TCR beta chain is from a study of graft-versus-host responses after intestinal transplantation. Study overall: All recipients were given anti-thymocyte globulin induction, and tacrolimus and steroids were then administered for roughly three years.

The study's findings and limits: GvH clones detected in recipient marrow included some appearing first in ileum or blood. Allografts of patients with graft-donor T cell macrochimerism showed high graft-versus-host to host-versus-graft clone ratios.

As to this clone: Its antigen is undetermined.

V shed 6 bases and J shed 5 bases, with 16 bases lying between them. In germline, CDR1 is MDHEN, CDR2 SYDVKM. The CDR3 contains 14 residues. Assay: immunoSEQ multiplex PCR; the TCRdb copy retains only in-frame clones and omits some. The table includes about 81,000 clones, approximately 91% detected once. This TCR was sampled from a human donor who received an intestinal transplant. The chain carries TRBV28 and TRBJ1-1; D possibly corresponds to TRBD1 (5 bases). The sample consisted of unstimulated CD4+ T cells sorted from spleen or lymph node cells, taken before intestinal transplant. DNA for the CDR3: TGTGCCAGCAGCCCGGGGGGGTCGGGGACTGAAGCTTTCTTT. Amino acid sequence: CASSPGGSGTEAFF.